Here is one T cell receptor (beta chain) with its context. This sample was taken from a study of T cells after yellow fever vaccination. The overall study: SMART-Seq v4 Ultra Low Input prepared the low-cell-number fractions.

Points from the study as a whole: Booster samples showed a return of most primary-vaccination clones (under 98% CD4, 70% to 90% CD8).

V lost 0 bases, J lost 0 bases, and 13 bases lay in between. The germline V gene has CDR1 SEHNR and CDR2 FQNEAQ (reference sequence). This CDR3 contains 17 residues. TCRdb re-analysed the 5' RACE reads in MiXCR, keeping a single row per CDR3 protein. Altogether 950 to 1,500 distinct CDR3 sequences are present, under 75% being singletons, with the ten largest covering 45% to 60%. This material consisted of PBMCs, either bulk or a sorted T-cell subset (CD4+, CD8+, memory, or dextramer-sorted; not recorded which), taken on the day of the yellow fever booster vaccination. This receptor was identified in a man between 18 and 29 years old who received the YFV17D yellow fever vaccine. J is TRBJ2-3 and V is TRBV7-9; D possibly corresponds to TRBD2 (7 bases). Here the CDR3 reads CASSLAGRGDSTDTQYF. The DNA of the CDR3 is TGTGCCAGCAGCTTAGCGGGGAGGGGGGACAGCACAGATACGCAGTATTTT.